What follows are 30 T cell receptor beta chains derived from one specimen sequenced in a study of blood T cells in healthy people across ages. A second PCR of 7 to 11 cycles used a sample-barcoded 5' primer and a J-beta primer mix. TCRdb recomputed calls from the 5' RACE reads with MiXCR, one row per CDR3 protein. The sample has about 580,000 distinct CDR3 sequences, around half seen once; the top ten hold about 26%. Sequencing was done on a sample of blood. All receptors derive from an elderly man in good health.

A note on this clonotype: Compared with germline, one end of the junction differs, possibly owing to a read error. The genes are TRBV5-1 and TRBJ2-3, with TRBD2 matching 7 bases. The CDR3 has 14 amino acids. Germline V gene data show CDR1 as SGHRS and CDR2 as YFSETQ. The CDR3 nucleotides are TGCGCCAGCAGCGCGGGGGTATACACAGATACGCGGTATTTT. Encoded protein: CASSAGVYTDTRYF.

The rearrangement uses TRBV20-1 and TRBJ2-2; 7 positions agree with TRBD1. J lost 6 bases, V lost 6 bases, and 10 bases had no gene match. The germline CDR1 and CDR2 sequences are DFQATT and SNEGSKA (reference sequence). The length of the CDR3 is 14 residues. The CDR3 region is CSAGVGGHSGELFF. The CDR3 region has the DNA TGCAGTGCCGGCGTAGGGGGCCATTCCGGGGAGCTGTTTTTT.

The V gene is TRBV27, the J gene TRBJ1-6; D is unresolved. Trimming stripped 2 bases from V and 9 bases from J, with 11 bases between. CDR1 is MNHEY and CDR2 is SMNVEV in the germline V gene (reference sequence). CDR3 length: 14 amino acids. The CDR3 sequence: CASSLNLGGSPLHF. DNA of the CDR3: TGTGCCAGCAGTTTAAACCTCGGCGGTTCACCCCTCCACTTT.

The chain links TRBV7-3 to TRBJ2-2; D is unresolved. The germline gives CDR1 SGHTA, CDR2 FQGTGA. The germline V and J ends were trimmed by 3 bases and 1 base, with 12 bases remaining between them. This CDR3 has 16 amino acids. The DNA of the CDR3 is TGTGCCAGCAGCTTTGTCCCGACTCAGAACACCGGGGAGCTGTTTTTT. This codes for CASSFVPTQNTGELFF. Looking up the rest from reference TRBV7-3 and TRBJ2-2 gives the full variable domain: GAGVSQTPSNKVTEKGKYVELRCDPISGHTALYWYRQSLGQGPEFLIYFQGTGAADDSGLPNDRFFAVRPEGSVSTLKIQRTERGDSAVYLCASSFVPTQNTGELFFGEGSRLTVL.

V gene TRBV6-1 combines with J gene TRBJ1-2; tentatively, D is TRBD1 (6 bases). The CDR3 is 14 residues long. CDR1 is MNHNS, CDR2 SASEGT, per germline. Trimming left V 1 base short and J 4 bases short, with 10 bases between. Here the CDR3 reads CASSEGQVLYGYTF. DNA of the CDR3: TGTGCCAGCAGTGAAGGACAGGTCCTCTATGGCTACACCTTC.

The chain couples TRBV15 to TRBJ2-7; D is unresolved. The germline gives CDR1 LNHNV, CDR2 YYDKDF (reference sequence). The CDR3 is made up of 13 amino acids. The V end was cut by 1 base, the J end by 7 bases, with 11 bases between. In DNA, the CDR3 is TGTGCCACCAGCAGAGCCTTATACAATGAGCAGTACTTC. Translation: CATSRALYNEQYF.

The chain couples TRBV9 to TRBJ2-6; tentative D call: TRBD2 (6 bases). The germline V gene encodes CDR1 SGDLS and CDR2 YYNGEE. This CDR3 has 16 residues. The V gene lost 4 bases and the J gene lost 2 bases, with 13 bases spanning the gap. This CDR3 is CASSPFWEAGANVLTF. The CDR3 DNA is TGTGCCAGCAGCCCCTTTTGGGAGGCTGGGGCCAACGTCCTGACTTTC.

This sequence joins TRBV20-1 and TRBJ2-3; D is possibly TRBD1 (6 bases). This CDR3 contains 17 residues. Germline lookup yields CDR1 DFQATT and CDR2 SNEGSKA (reference sequence). The V end was cut by 0 bases, the J end by 4 bases, with 20 bases between. This CDR3 is CSARDIMAGEHSDTQYF. In DNA, the CDR3 is TGCAGTGCTAGAGATATAATGGCAGGGGAGCATTCAGATACGCAGTATTTT.

In DNA, the CDR3 is TGTGCCACCAGCACTTGGCAGGGTACAGATACGCAGTATTTT. It yields the protein CATSTWQGTDTQYF. The J gene is TRBJ2-3, the V gene TRBV15; D is perhaps TRBD1 (5 bases). With 4 bases removed from V and 3 bases from J, the gap between germline ends came to 11 bases. Germline CDR1 is LNHNV and CDR2 is YYDKDF (reference sequence). CDR3 length: 14 amino acids.

This clonotype was seen only a few times. V gene TRBV7-2 combines with J gene TRBJ2-7; perhaps TRBD2 as D (6 bases). V lost 7 bases, J lost 3 bases, and 13 bases lay in between. The CDR3 totals 13 residues. Germline V gene data show CDR1 as SGHTA and CDR2 as FQGNSA. CDR3 residues: CASNLGGNYEQYF. CDR3 nucleotide sequence: TGTGCCAGCAACCTTGGGGGGAACTACGAGCAGTACTTC.

The V and J genes are TRBV29-1 and TRBJ1-1, with D perhaps TRBD1 (6 bases). Germline values: CDR1 SQVTM, CDR2 ANQGSEA. The CDR3 length is 11 residues. Trimming removed 7 bases at V and 7 bases at J, with 13 bases between. CDR3 in amino acids: CSAGDTVEAFF. In DNA form, the CDR3 reads TGCAGCGCCGGGGACACCGTTGAAGCTTTCTTT.

At least ten counts were recorded for this clonotype. This chain joins TRBV7-3 and TRBJ2-1, with D tentatively TRBD2 (6 bases). Germline CDR1 SGHTA, CDR2 FQGTGA. The CDR3 loop spans 15 amino acids. The ends were cut back, 0 bases at V and 13 bases at J, with 19 bases in the middle. CDR3 sequence (DNA): TGTGCCAGCAGCTTAACGACGGCGGGACTTACGGAACAGTTCTTC. This codes for CASSLTTAGLTEQFF.

The genes are TRBV5-8 and TRBJ2-7; TRBD2 agrees at 10 bases. CDR3 length equals 16 residues. V shed 2 bases and J 0 bases; nucleotides not matched to a gene: 5. Per the germline V gene, CDR1 is SGHTS and CDR2 is YDEGEE. This CDR3 is CASSFRTSGYSYEQYF. The DNA for the CDR3 is TGTGCCAGCAGCTTTCGGACTAGCGGTTACTCCTACGAGCAGTACTTC.

This clonotype was counted at least ten times. This chain uses TRBV27 with TRBJ2-1, with TRBD2 matching 7 bases. The germline V gene has CDR1 MNHEY and CDR2 SMNVEV (reference sequence). Trimming removed 1 base from V and 3 bases from J; junction bases left unmatched: 3. The CDR3 loop spans 15 amino acids. The CDR3 DNA reads as TGTGCCAGCAGTTTATGGGGGGGGGACTACAATGAGCAGTTCTTC. Its translation: CASSLWGGDYNEQFF.

In this sample, this clonotype turned up many times. V and J are TRBV5-1 and TRBJ2-1, with 9 nucleotides matching TRBD1. The CDR3 consists of 14 residues. With 4 bases clipped from V and 5 bases from J, the junction kept 4 bases outside the gene matches. From germline, CDR1 is SGHRS and CDR2 YFSETQ. CDR3 sequence (DNA): TGCGCCAGCAGCATCCGGGACAGGGACAATGAGCAGTTCTTC. Encoded protein: CASSIRDRDNEQFF.

In its sample, this clonotype was seen a few times. The chain combines TRBV29-1 with TRBJ2-7, with 11 bases aligning to TRBD2. Trimming took 6 bases from V and 4 from J; bases not matched to a gene: 14. This CDR3 is built from 16 residues. Germline CDR1 and CDR2: SQVTM and ANQGSEA. CDR3 nucleotide sequence: TGCAGCGTGGAGGGACTAGCGGCCCGGGCGGGATACGAGCAGTACTTC. This sequence encodes CSVEGLAARAGYEQYF.

V is TRBV15 and J is TRBJ1-5; TRBD1 agrees at 8 bases. The CDR3 consists of 16 residues. Trimming cost V 2 bases and J 4 bases; bases outside gene matches: 7. Germline-derived CDR1 and CDR2 are LNHNV and YYDKDF (reference sequence). CDR3 in DNA: TGTGCCACCAGCAGACATCCAGGGGGCGCGAATCAGCCCCAGCATTTT. This sequence encodes CATSRHPGGANQPQHF.

This chain connects TRBV7-6 to TRBJ1-2; 7 bases line up with TRBD1. Germline CDR1 and CDR2: SGHVS and FNYEAQ. The J segment lost 6 bases and the V segment lost 5 bases, leaving 6 bases of the junction unmatched. The CDR3 has 13 residues. The CDR3 here is CASSTGQRDGYTF. The DNA for the CDR3 is TGTGCCAGCAGCACGGGACAGAGAGATGGCTACACCTTC. The variable domain in full, with the rest retrieved from reference TRBV7-6 and TRBJ1-2, is GAGVSQSPRYKVTKRGQDVALRCDPISGHVSLYWYRQALGQGPEFLTYFNYEAQQDKSGLPNDRFSAERPEGSISTLTIQRTEQRDSAMYRCASSTGQRDGYTFGSGTRLTVV.

This clonotype was detected a few times. The gene calls are TRBV24-1 and TRBJ2-7; 10 positions match TRBD1. Trimming at V came to 5 bases and at J to 5 bases, leaving 8 bases not matched to a gene. Germline V gives CDR1 KGHDR, CDR2 SFDVKD. The CDR3 extends over 15 amino acids. Here the CDR3 reads CATSGHDRGPNEQYF. The CDR3 DNA reads TGTGCCACCAGTGGCCACGACAGGGGGCCCAACGAGCAGTACTTC.

The rearrangement uses TRBV7-9 and TRBJ1-3; weak D call: TRBD1 (5 bases). This CDR3 has 16 residues. V was shortened by 5 bases and J by 0 bases, with 14 bases between the two germline ends. Germline CDR1 is SEHNR and CDR2 is FQNEAQ (reference sequence). Here the CDR3 reads CASSPRGLHSGNTIYF. Here the CDR3 DNA reads TGTGCCAGCAGCCCCCGGGGGTTACACTCTGGAAACACCATATATTTT.

This clonotype has only a few counts. This chain joins TRBV20-1 and TRBJ2-7, with D possibly matching TRBD2 (5 bases). CDR1 DFQATT and CDR2 SNEGSKA come from the germline V gene (reference sequence). The CDR3 is made up of 14 amino acids. V was cut by 6 bases and J by 4 bases, with 19 bases left in between. This CDR3 reads CSARGRTLGYEQYF. The CDR3 DNA sequence: TGCAGTGCCCGAGGGCGGACGCTAGGATACGAGCAGTACTTC.

The rearrangement links TRBV6-5 to TRBJ2-1; maybe TRBD1 (6 bases). CDR3 length equals 15 residues. Germline loops: CDR1 MNHEY, CDR2 SVGAGI. Trimming pared 2 bases from V and 8 bases from J, leaving 16 bases between. The CDR3: CASSYGRGPGYEQFF. The CDR3 DNA follows: TGTGCCAGCAGTTACGGCAGGGGCCCCGGGTATGAGCAGTTCTTC.

The chain employs TRBV10-3 and TRBJ2-3; 8 bases line up with TRBD2. The CDR3 contains 15 residues. With 7 bases clipped from V and 3 bases from J, the junction kept 9 bases outside the gene matches. CDR1 and CDR2 from the germline V gene are ENHRY and SYGVKD. In DNA form, the CDR3 reads TGTGCCATCACGGGCAGCGGGAGAGGTACAGATACGCAGTATTTT. Translation gives CAITGSGRGTDTQYF.

This clonotype was found a few times. This chain uses TRBV29-1 with TRBJ2-3; TRBD2 matches 8 bases. This CDR3 is built from 15 residues. CDR1 and CDR2 (germline): SQVTM, ANQGSEA. V lost 4 bases and J lost 3; bases outside the gene matches: 9. The CDR3 sequence: CSVAGGGFPTDTQYF. The CDR3 DNA reads as TGCAGCGTTGCCGGGGGGGGTTTCCCGACAGATACGCAGTATTTT.

The chain uses TRBV9 and TRBJ2-4, with 10 bases that match TRBD1. The germline CDR1 and CDR2 sequences are SGDLS and YYNGEE. Trimming at V came to 0 bases and at J to 9 bases, leaving 6 bases not matched to a gene. This CDR3 contains 15 residues. In DNA form, the CDR3 reads TGTGCCAGCAGCGTAGTGGGGACAGGGGAAAGCATTCAGTACTTC. This encodes CASSVVGTGESIQYF.

This chain links TRBV3-1 with TRBJ2-1; D is perhaps TRBD2 (5 bases). Germline V gene data show CDR1 as LGHDT and CDR2 as YNNKEL (reference sequence). This CDR3 is 15 amino acids long. Deletions cut 0 bases from V and 7 bases from J, with 13 bases between. The CDR3 DNA follows: TGTGCCAGCAGCCAAGATCTAGCTTCGGGGAATGAGCAGTTCTTC. It codes for CASSQDLASGNEQFF.

To note about this clonotype: Possible read error: a much larger clone is one base away. The chain is built from TRBV6-6 and TRBJ2-1, with unresolved D. The germline V gene encodes CDR1 MNHNY and CDR2 SVGAGI (reference sequence). This CDR3 comprises 14 residues. Trimming removed 11 bases at V and 4 bases at J, with 18 bases between. CDR3 amino acids: CASGPISKYNEQFF. CDR3 DNA: TGTGCCTCCGGACCGATCTCGAAGTACAATGAGCAGTTCTTC.

V gene TRBV4-3 combines with J gene TRBJ1-5; D gene uncertain. V was shortened by 0 bases and J by 15 bases, with 15 bases between the two germline ends. From germline, CDR1 is LGHNA and CDR2 YSLEER. This CDR3 has 13 amino acids. The CDR3 is CASSQDRAARRHF. The CDR3 nucleotides are TGCGCCAGCAGCCAAGATCGGGCAGCCCGCAGGCATTTT.

The chain is built from TRBV5-1 and TRBJ2-5, with D perhaps matching TRBD2 (6 bases). This CDR3 is built from 14 residues. V was shortened by 2 bases and J by 2 bases, with 10 bases between the two germline ends. Germline CDR1 reads SGHRS; CDR2 reads YFSETQ. This chain's CDR3 is CASSFGGLQETQYF. Written as DNA, the CDR3 is TGCGCCAGCAGCTTTGGTGGACTACAAGAGACCCAGTACTTC. Combining the CDR3 with reference TRBV5-1 and TRBJ2-5 gives the whole variable domain KAGVTQTPRYLIKTRGQQVTLSCSPISGHRSVSWYQQTPGQGLQFLFEYFSETQRNKGNFPGRFSGRQFSNSRSEMNVSTLELGDSALYLCASSFGGLQETQYFGPGTRLLVL.

V is TRBV7-8 and J is TRBJ2-3; D is unclear. Germline lookup yields CDR1 SGHVS and CDR2 FQNEAQ. CDR3 size: 14 residues. The V and J ends lost 1 base and 6 bases respectively, with 11 bases between them. The CDR3 spells CASSLVSGRDTQYF. In DNA form, the CDR3 reads TGTGCCAGCAGCTTAGTGTCCGGGCGGGATACGCAGTATTTT.